This paragraph reports one T cell receptor beta chain. This sample is part of a study of control samples from healthy donors and cancer patients. Libraries were prepared by immunoSEQ multiplex PCR; TCRdb keeps only in-frame clonotypes and omits some of them. The data contain approximately 100,000 clones, roughly 92% of them seen just once; the ten biggest clones take up around 3%. The TCR originated in a human donor in good health. The donor label of this sample is uncertain. The material sequenced was blood.

CDR3 in DNA: TGTGCCAGCAGTCTCAAGTGGGCCGGGGAGCTGTTTTTT. This sequence encodes CASSLKWAGELFF. This sequence joins TRBV2 and TRBJ2-2; D ambiguous. The CDR3 spans 13 residues. The V gene lost 5 bases and the J gene lost 6 bases, with 10 bases spanning the gap. Germline-derived CDR1 and CDR2 are SNHLY and FYNNEI.